This T cell receptor beta chain was captured by sequencing in a study of shared clonotypes between healthy human individuals (TCRdb year 2020). About the study as a whole: A couple of women and a few men aged 18 to 49 years were included in the cohort. For each donor, three plates each were used for CD4 naive and CD4 memory, two plates were used for CD8 naive, and one plate was used for CD8 memory. Blood TCR repertoires of roughly 5 healthy adults were deeply sequenced to estimate repertoire size and the extent of clonotype sharing between individuals. Different laboratories and diverse techniques were used to prepare libraries and sequence TCR repertoires, to increase sequencing depth and limit assay-specific biases. Leukapheresis yielded between about 0.94 and 9.5 billion PBMCs per donor. Paper-wide results and their limitations: The genetic and exposure-history diversity represented was limited by the small number of donors. Even with the large sequencing depth, rarefaction of the sorted-subset datasets indicated that sequencing was incomplete. Pairwise subsampling led to the expectation that sequencing depth would affect the degree of clonotype sharing among donors. Sampling was restricted to blood, and TCR repertoires in tissues likely differ from the TCR repertoires found in blood. Larger estimated clonotype richness was generally found for naive subsets than for memory subsets. Sharing across a few donors was observed for approximately 5% of naive CD4, over 3% of naive CD8, 2% to 2.5% of memory CD4, and around 0.42% of memory CD8 clonotypes. Compared with non-shared clonotypes, the clonotypes found in all four sorted-subset donors had higher generation probabilities.

From the germline V gene, CDR1 is SGHRS and CDR2 is YFSETQ. The CDR3 starts with the cysteine, ends with the phenylalanine, and has 15 residues. Only the CDR3 part of the read is kept: 45 bases, read in frame from the first base. The donors were healthy, HIV-negative adults who had no recently reported acute infections or vaccinations. Every donor was a Caucasian adult living in Nashville, Tennessee, USA. CD4+ T cells were enriched by magnetic negative selection, after which naive cells were positively selected on CD45RA and the negative fraction was taken as the memory subset. Blood was obtained by leukapheresis, after which PBMCs were separated by Ficoll-Histopaque density gradient centrifugation and cryopreserved in liquid nitrogen vapor phase. Analytical flow cytometry was used to check the purity and quantity of every magnetically sorted T cell population. Genomic DNA was isolated from each sorted fraction and quantified by UV absorbance on a Nanodrop 2000c.

Using the deep immunoSEQ assay, TCR CDR3 regions were amplified from genomic DNA by multiplex PCR. Extracted genomic DNA from each cell subset was distributed evenly across all wells of several immunoSEQ 96-well plates, and each plate was treated as a replicate. Each replicate PCR for sorted subsets received about 180 ng genomic DNA, equal to about 30,000 T cell genomes. The purified libraries were quantified using a Qubit 3.0 fluorometer, sized with a Bioanalyzer 2100, and then quantified again using the KAPA Library Quantification kit. Every immunoSEQ 96-well plate was sequenced on a separate single-read 150-cycle Illumina NextSeq 550 flow cell. The authors processed their data as follows. Because the immunoSEQ output included only junctional sequences and no quality scores, the filtering could not be the same as the filtering used for full-length reads. Sequences were annotated with PyIR, a Python wrapper for IgBLAST v1.9, and V/J genes and CDR3 were assigned using IMGT germline references. Reads were filtered out if the reads had weak V/J assignments (E-value above 1e-6), no CDR3, stop codons, out-of-frame junctions, or ambiguous translated residues. V3J clonotypes were defined by identical inferred V gene, J gene, and CDR3 amino acid sequence. Percentage overlap between repertoires was computed as shared unique clonotypes divided by the size of the smaller repertoire. Repertoire richness was assessed with RTK rarefaction, the Chao1 estimator, and Recon v2.1 estimates of unobserved clonotypes. For all TCRbeta clonotypes obtained by the gDNA method from four donors, generation probabilities were computed with OLGA. TCRdb limited this immuneACCESS table to in-frame rearrangements with V and J called. A share of clones is missing; checked studies link under half to unresolved V genes, and the rest is unexplained. D and trimming come from the DNA, and the V and J calls and clone size come from that table. This sample has approximately 2.5 million clones in its table, and 80% to 95% of those were observed once. The leading ten clones occupy around 0.37% of the sample.

In regard to this clone: It lacks a known antigen. No base quality values were provided; no much bigger clone lies one nucleotide off.

The sequence is built from TRBV5-1 and TRBJ2-5; 9 bases in between match TRBD1. The J call may be incorrect, as the DNA end agrees better with TRBJ2-7. The source material was naive CD4+ T cells from PBMCs. The cell subset or site label, as the study defines it: CD45RA+ positively selected. The clonotype originates from a man aged 18 to 30 in good health. Some clones in this sample may be carry-over from other donors' samples. The CDR3 sequence is CASSLEGDRAYEQYF. At the DNA level, the sequence is TGCGCCAGCAGCTTGGAAGGGGACAGGGCCTACGAGCAGTACTTC.